The 26 T cell receptor beta chains reported below all come from one sample, sequenced in a study of T-cell memory formation after mild COVID-19. TCRdb recomputed calls from the 5' RACE reads with MiXCR, one row per CDR3 protein. The profile shows around 55,000 distinct CDR3 sequences, around 9.5% of them singletons. Specimen: PBMCs or a T cell subset sorted from them (not recorded which). The receptors stem from a man younger than 35 who had mild COVID-19 (a few samples of this study predate the infection). Cell type and time point are not known.

The chain links TRBV18 to TRBJ1-6; D not resolved. Deletions cut 2 bases from V and 5 bases from J, with 4 bases between. Germline-derived CDR1 and CDR2 are KGHSH and LQKENI. CDR3 length: 13 amino acids. Here the CDR3 DNA reads TGTGCCAGCTCACCAGGAGATAATTCACCCCTCCACTTT. Translating it yields CASSPGDNSPLHF.

This chain links TRBV7-2 with TRBJ2-7; TRBD2 agrees at 8 bases. In germline, CDR1 is SGHTA, CDR2 FQGNSA. The V segment lost 0 bases and the J segment 7 bases; nucleotides outside the gene matches: 8. This CDR3 has 15 residues. The CDR3 nucleotides read TGTGCCAGCAGCTTAGCTAGCGGGGTGACGGGGGAGCAGTACTTC. Its translation: CASSLASGVTGEQYF.

This clonotype was observed a single time. This chain joins TRBV24-1 and TRBJ2-4, with D perhaps matching TRBD2 (6 bases). Germline lookup yields CDR1 KGHDR and CDR2 SFDVKD. V lost 3 bases and J lost 1, with 9 bases in between. The CDR3 contains 15 residues. The CDR3 is CATSDVGGAKNIQYF. CDR3 coding DNA: TGTGCCACCAGTGATGTTGGGGGGGCCAAAAACATTCAGTACTTC.

The rearrangement uses TRBV20-1 and TRBJ2-1; a weak D match, TRBD2 (6 bases). The germline V and J ends were trimmed by 4 bases and 7 bases, with 20 bases remaining between them. Germline loops: CDR1 DFQATT, CDR2 SNEGSKA (reference sequence). This CDR3 spans 15 amino acids. The CDR3 nucleotides are TGCAGTGCTACTATAGGTGGCGGGGCCGCAAATGAGCAGTTCTTC. It codes for CSATIGGGAANEQFF.

The V gene is TRBV5-1, the J gene TRBJ1-4; TRBD1 is a possible D gene (5 bases). The CDR3 runs to 14 residues. CDR1 is SGHRS, CDR2 YFSETQ, per germline. V was clipped by 4 bases and J by 0 bases, with 7 bases between them. CDR3 region: CASSVTATNEKLFF. CDR3 DNA: TGCGCCAGCAGCGTGACAGCAACTAATGAAAAACTGTTTTTT.

The V and J genes are TRBV10-3 and TRBJ2-1; 12 bases map to TRBD2. Germline-derived CDR1 and CDR2 are ENHRY and SYGVKD. The CDR3 totals 15 residues. V trimming: 6 bases; J trimming: 2 bases; junction bases outside the gene matches: 2. CDR3 amino acids: CAISGLAGTYNEQFF. The CDR3 DNA reads as TGTGCCATCAGCGGACTAGCGGGGACCTACAATGAGCAGTTCTTC.

This clonotype was detected a few times. This chain uses TRBV18 with TRBJ2-7; D is possibly TRBD1 or TRBD2 (5 bases each). In germline, CDR1 is KGHSH, CDR2 LQKENI. The CDR3 sequence is 15 residues long. V gave up 6 bases and J gave up 0 bases, with 15 bases separating them. CDR3 DNA: TGTGCCAGCTCCCGGGCCCCAGGGAGCTCCTACGAGCAGTACGTC. Translated: CASSRAPGSSYEQYV.

This clonotype was observed a handful of times. V is TRBV5-1 and J is TRBJ2-6; D possibly uses TRBD1 or TRBD2 (6 bases each). The germline CDR1 and CDR2 sequences are SGHRS and YFSETQ. The CDR3 is 16 residues long. V was shortened by 4 bases and J by 3 bases, with 14 bases between the two germline ends. The CDR3 DNA sequence: TGCGCCAGCAGCCCGACGGGGGCTGGTGGGGCCAACGTCCTGACTTTC. The encoded protein is CASSPTGAGGANVLTF.

The genes are TRBV10-1 and TRBJ2-2; TRBD1 matches 9 bases. The V gene's germline CDR1 is WNHNN and CDR2 SYGVQD (reference sequence). Trimming removed 4 bases from V and 3 bases from J; junction bases left unmatched: 9. CDR3 length equals 17 residues. DNA for the CDR3: TGCGCCAGCAGTGTGCGGACAGGGGAAAGGGACACCGGGGAGCTGTTTTTT. Translated: CASSVRTGERDTGELFF.

The rearrangement joins TRBV3-1 to TRBJ1-3; D is possibly TRBD1 (6 bases). V was clipped by 6 bases and J by 4 bases, with 16 bases between them. Looked up from germline, CDR1 is LGHDT and CDR2 is YNNKEL (reference sequence). The CDR3 has 15 amino acids. The CDR3 reads CASSAYRDGGNTIYF. Here the CDR3 DNA reads TGTGCCAGCAGTGCATACAGGGACGGCGGAAACACCATATATTTT.

This rearrangement joins TRBV5-6 to TRBJ2-5, with unresolved D. V was trimmed by 1 base and J by 2 bases, leaving 3 bases between them. The CDR3 has 12 residues. Looked up from germline, CDR1 is SGHDT and CDR2 is YYEEEE. The CDR3 spells CASSLQQETQYF. The CDR3 bases are TGTGCCAGCAGCTTGCAGCAAGAGACCCAGTACTTC. The variable domain in full, completed from reference TRBV5-6 and TRBJ2-5, reads DAGVTQSPTHLIKTRGQQVTLRCSPKSGHDTVSWYQQALGQGPQFIFQYYEEEERQRGNFPDRFSGHQFPNYSSELNVNALLLGDSALYLCASSLQQETQYFGPGTRLLVL.

This clonotype was found a few times. V usage is TRBV7-8 and J usage is TRBJ1-2; D possibly corresponds to TRBD1 (5 bases). Germline loops: CDR1 SGHVS, CDR2 FQNEAQ. Trimming pared 5 bases from V and 7 bases from J, leaving 17 bases between. This CDR3 comprises 14 residues. CDR3 sequence (DNA): TGTGCCAGCAGCCAAGACCCTTTTACAGGTGGCTACACCTTC. Translated, it gives CASSQDPFTGGYTF.

The V call is TRBV7-2, the J call TRBJ1-4; no reliable D call. The CDR3 runs 13 residues. Germline CDR1 and CDR2: SGHTA and FQGNSA. Trimming pared 4 bases from V and 7 bases from J, leaving 10 bases between. The CDR3 region is CASSWVPGEKLFF. The CDR3 DNA follows: TGTGCCAGCAGCTGGGTGCCTGGTGAAAAACTGTTTTTT.

The chain links TRBV5-1 to TRBJ1-6, with a possible D match to TRBD1 (6 bases). This CDR3 has 15 amino acids. Germline assignment: CDR1 SGHRS and CDR2 YFSETQ. Trimming took off 4 bases at V and 7 bases at J, with 15 bases between the two ends. CDR3 in DNA: TGCGCCAGCAGCGGCCAGGGGCTACGCAATTCACCCCTCCACTTT. Residues: CASSGQGLRNSPLHF.

The chain joins TRBV5-6 to TRBJ2-5, with D uncertain. Trimming took off 4 bases at V and 3 bases at J, with 13 bases between the two ends. This CDR3 has 14 amino acids. Germline CDR1 SGHDT, CDR2 YYEEEE. The CDR3 DNA sequence: TGTGCCAGCAGCCAGCCGCCCCTGGAAGAGACCCAGTACTTC. Its translation is CASSQPPLEETQYF. Using reference TRBV5-6 and TRBJ2-5 for the parts outside the CDR3, the full variable domain is DAGVTQSPTHLIKTRGQQVTLRCSPKSGHDTVSWYQQALGQGPQFIFQYYEEEERQRGNFPDRFSGHQFPNYSSELNVNALLLGDSALYLCASSQPPLEETQYFGPGTRLLVL.

This clonotype was counted a few times. The rearrangement links TRBV6-1 to TRBJ2-5; tentatively, D is TRBD1 (6 bases). V gave up 4 bases and J gave up 5 bases, with 11 bases separating them. Germline values: CDR1 MNHNS, CDR2 SASEGT. The CDR3 length is 13 residues. The CDR3 loop is CASSAGARETQYF. The CDR3 nucleotides read TGTGCCAGCAGTGCAGGGGCAAGGGAGACCCAGTACTTC.

V gene TRBV7-2 combines with J gene TRBJ2-7; unclear D gene. Deletions cut 6 bases from V and 3 bases from J, with 6 bases between. CDR1 and CDR2 (germline): SGHTA, FQGNSA. CDR3 size: 11 residues. The CDR3 loop reads CASSAYYEQYF. The CDR3 nucleotides are TGTGCCAGCAGTGCCTACTACGAGCAGTACTTC.

This clonotype was found a few times. The V call is TRBV20-1, the J call TRBJ2-2; D may be TRBD2 (5 bases). This CDR3 is built from 15 residues. V was trimmed by 1 base and J by 6 bases, leaving 15 bases between them. CDR1 and CDR2 (germline): DFQATT, SNEGSKA (reference sequence). DNA for the CDR3: TGCAGTGCTAGAGCGCCCCGGACTTCCCCCGGGGAGCTGTTTTTT. Amino acid sequence: CSARAPRTSPGELFF.

The chain recombines TRBV5-1 with TRBJ1-1; TRBD1 matches at 7 bases. Trimming took 3 bases from V and 5 from J; bases not matched to a gene: 16. Per germline, CDR1 SGHRS and CDR2 YFSETQ. CDR3 length: 17 residues. The CDR3 DNA sequence: TGCGCCAGCAGCTGGACAGGTGGTCAGATACGGGGGACTGAAGCTTTCTTT. Residues: CASSWTGGQIRGTEAFF. Full variable domain (remainder filled in from reference TRBV5-1 and TRBJ1-1): KAGVTQTPRYLIKTRGQQVTLSCSPISGHRSVSWYQQTPGQGLQFLFEYFSETQRNKGNFPGRFSGRQFSNSRSEMNVSTLELGDSALYLCASSWTGGQIRGTEAFFGQGTRLTVV.

The chain has TRBV6-2 or TRBV6-3 and TRBJ1-3; TRBD1 matches at 9 bases. J was trimmed by 8 bases and V by 8 bases; bases with no gene match: 16. The CDR3 has 16 residues. Per germline, CDR1 MNHEY and CDR2 SVGEGT. The CDR3 loop reads CASGPMGQGGKDTIYF. CDR3 nucleotides: TGTGCCAGCGGCCCAATGGGACAGGGAGGAAAGGACACCATATATTTT.

In its sample, this clonotype was seen a few times. This chain links TRBV20-1 with TRBJ2-1; 11 nucleotides align to TRBD2. Germline trimming cut 7 bases from V and 5 bases from J; bases unmatched to any gene: 16. Looked up from germline, CDR1 is DFQATT and CDR2 is SNEGSKA (reference sequence). The CDR3 loop spans 17 amino acids. As DNA, the CDR3 is TGCAGTGGGGCCCCGGAGTTTAGCGGGGGGGCCGACAATGAGCAGTTCTTC. Its protein product is CSGAPEFSGGADNEQFF.

This clonotype has more than one count but fewer than ten. The rearrangement uses TRBV7-2 and TRBJ2-1; TRBD2 matches 9 bases. CDR1 and CDR2 from the germline V gene are SGHTA and FQGNSA. J lost 0 bases, V lost 4 bases, and 10 bases had no gene match. CDR3 size: 18 residues. CDR3 coding DNA: TGTGCCAGCAGCTCCACCCTAGCGGGGTCTAGCTCCTACAATGAGCAGTTCTTC. Translating it yields CASSSTLAGSSSYNEQFF. Full variable domain (outside the CDR3, taken from reference TRBV7-2 and TRBJ2-1): GAGVSQSPSNKVTEKGKDVELRCDPISGHTALYWYRQSLGQGLEFLIYFQGNSAPDKSGLPSDRFSAERTGGSVSTLTIQRTQQEDSAVYLCASSSTLAGSSSYNEQFFGPGTRLTVL.

The chain combines TRBV6-1 with TRBJ2-3; D is unresolved. Per germline, CDR1 MNHNS and CDR2 SASEGT. V shed 7 bases and J shed 9 bases, with 14 bases lying between them. This CDR3 region has 12 residues. The CDR3 loop is CASIAAARTQYF. In nucleotides, the CDR3 is TGTGCCAGCATTGCGGCGGCCCGGACGCAGTATTTT.

This clonotype was found a few times. The V gene is TRBV5-6, the J gene TRBJ2-5; D is possibly TRBD1 or TRBD2 (5 bases each). The CDR3 sequence is 14 residues long. Germline V gives CDR1 SGHDT, CDR2 YYEEEE. V lost 0 bases, J lost 4 bases, and 10 bases lay in between. CDR3 DNA sequence: TGTGCCAGCAGCTTGGCGGGGCCCCCAGAGACCCAGTACTTC. Translating it yields CASSLAGPPETQYF.

This clonotype occurred a few times. The rearrangement links TRBV6-2 or TRBV6-3 to TRBJ2-7; D gene ambiguous. The CDR3 length is 12 residues. CDR1 and CDR2 from the germline V gene are MNHEY and SVGEGT. The V end lost 6 bases, the J end lost 4 bases, and 10 bases lay between the germline ends. The chain's CDR3 is CASRRRVYEQYF. The CDR3 bases are TGTGCCAGCAGAAGGAGAGTTTACGAGCAGTACTTC.

Here the CDR3 DNA reads TGCAGTGCTAGAGGGGACAGTCTCATGAACACTGAAGCTTTCTTT. Amino acid sequence: CSARGDSLMNTEAFF. The V gene is TRBV20-1, the J gene TRBJ1-1; the match to TRBD1 covers 7 bases. The CDR3 is 15 residues long. Germline V gives CDR1 DFQATT, CDR2 SNEGSKA (reference sequence). Germline trimming cut 1 base from V and 0 bases from J; bases unmatched to any gene: 5.